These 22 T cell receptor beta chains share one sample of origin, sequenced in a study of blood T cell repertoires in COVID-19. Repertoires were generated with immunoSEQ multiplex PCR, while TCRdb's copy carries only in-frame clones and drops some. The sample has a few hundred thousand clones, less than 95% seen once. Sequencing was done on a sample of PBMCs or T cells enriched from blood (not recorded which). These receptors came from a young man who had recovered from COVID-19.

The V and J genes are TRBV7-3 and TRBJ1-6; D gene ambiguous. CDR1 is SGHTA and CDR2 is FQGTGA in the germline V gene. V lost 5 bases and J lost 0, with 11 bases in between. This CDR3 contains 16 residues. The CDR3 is CASSLGGRSYNSPLHF. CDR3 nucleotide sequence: TGTGCCAGCAGCCTCGGCGGTCGCTCCTATAATTCACCCCTCCACTTT.

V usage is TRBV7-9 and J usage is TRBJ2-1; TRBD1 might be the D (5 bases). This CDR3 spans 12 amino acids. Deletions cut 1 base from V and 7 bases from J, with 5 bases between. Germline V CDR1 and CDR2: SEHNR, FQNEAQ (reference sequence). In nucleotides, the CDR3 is TGTGCCAGCAGCTTAGAGGGGAATGAGCAGTTCTTC. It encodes CASSLEGNEQFF.

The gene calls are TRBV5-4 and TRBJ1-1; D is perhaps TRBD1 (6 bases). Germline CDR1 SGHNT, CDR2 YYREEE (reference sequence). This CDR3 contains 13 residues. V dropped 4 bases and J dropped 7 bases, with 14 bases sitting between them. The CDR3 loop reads CASSLQGGDEAFF. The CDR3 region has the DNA TGTGCCAGCAGCCTACAGGGTGGTGATGAAGCTTTCTTT. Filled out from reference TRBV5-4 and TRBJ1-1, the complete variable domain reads ETGVTQSPTHLIKTRGQQVTLRCSSQSGHNTVSWYQQALGQGPQFIFQYYREEENGRGNFPPRFSGLQFPNYSSELNVNALELDDSALYLCASSLQGGDEAFFGQGTRLTVV.

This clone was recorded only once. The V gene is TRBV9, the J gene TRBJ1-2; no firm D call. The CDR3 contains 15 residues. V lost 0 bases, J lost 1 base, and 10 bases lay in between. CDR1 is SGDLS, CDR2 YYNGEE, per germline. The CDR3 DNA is TGTGCCAGCAGCGTAGACGCGGGGATTAACTATGGCTACACCTTC. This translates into CASSVDAGINYGYTF.

The CDR3 nucleotides are TGTGCCAGCAGCCCGACAGGAGCATTTTATGGCTACACCTTC. It is translated as CASSPTGAFYGYTF. This chain uses TRBV27 with TRBJ1-2, with TRBD1 as a possible D gene (6 bases). Germline V lookup: CDR1 MNHEY, CDR2 SMNVEV (reference sequence). The CDR3 is made up of 14 amino acids. V was cut by 6 bases and J by 5 bases, with 16 bases left in between.

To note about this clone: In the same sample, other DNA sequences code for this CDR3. The CDR3 protein is CAISPGQSYEQYF. The DNA of the CDR3 is TGTGCCATCAGTCCGGGACAGAGCTACGAGCAGTACTTC. This chain uses TRBV10-3 with TRBJ2-7, with 7 positions matching TRBD1. The CDR3 sequence is 13 residues long. Germline trimming cut 5 bases from V and 3 bases from J; bases unmatched to any gene: 4. Germline lookup yields CDR1 ENHRY and CDR2 SYGVKD.

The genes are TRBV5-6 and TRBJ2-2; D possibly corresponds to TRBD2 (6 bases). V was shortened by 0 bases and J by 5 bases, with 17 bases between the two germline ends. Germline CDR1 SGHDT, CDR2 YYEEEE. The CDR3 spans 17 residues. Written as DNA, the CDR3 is TGTGCCAGCAGCTTGGCCCGCCAGAAGGGGAGGACCGGGGAGCTGTTTTTT. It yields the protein CASSLARQKGRTGELFF.

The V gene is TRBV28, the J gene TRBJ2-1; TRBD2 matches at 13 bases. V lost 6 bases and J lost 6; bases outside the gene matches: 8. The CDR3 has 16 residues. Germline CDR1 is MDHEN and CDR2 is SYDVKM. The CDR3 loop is CASSFLGTSGTNEQFF. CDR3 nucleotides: TGTGCCAGCAGCTTCTTGGGGACTAGCGGGACCAATGAGCAGTTCTTC.

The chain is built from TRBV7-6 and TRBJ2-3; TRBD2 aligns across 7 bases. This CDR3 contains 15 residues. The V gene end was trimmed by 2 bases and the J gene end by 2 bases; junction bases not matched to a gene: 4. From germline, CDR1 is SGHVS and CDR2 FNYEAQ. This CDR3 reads CASSLTSGVTDTQYF. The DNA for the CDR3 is TGTGCCAGCAGCTTAACCAGCGGGGTCACAGATACGCAGTATTTT.

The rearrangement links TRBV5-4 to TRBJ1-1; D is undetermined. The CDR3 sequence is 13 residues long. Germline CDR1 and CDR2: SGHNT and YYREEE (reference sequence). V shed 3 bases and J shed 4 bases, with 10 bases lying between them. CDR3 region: CASSSLFGTEAFF. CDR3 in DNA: TGTGCCAGCAGCTCCCTTTTCGGCACTGAAGCTTTCTTT.

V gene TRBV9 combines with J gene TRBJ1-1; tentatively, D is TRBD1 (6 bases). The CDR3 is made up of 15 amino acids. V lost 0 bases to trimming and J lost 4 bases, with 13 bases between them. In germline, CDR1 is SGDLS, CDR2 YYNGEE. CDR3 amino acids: CASSVAPTGLTEAFF. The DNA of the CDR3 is TGTGCCAGCAGCGTAGCCCCGACAGGTCTCACTGAAGCTTTCTTT.

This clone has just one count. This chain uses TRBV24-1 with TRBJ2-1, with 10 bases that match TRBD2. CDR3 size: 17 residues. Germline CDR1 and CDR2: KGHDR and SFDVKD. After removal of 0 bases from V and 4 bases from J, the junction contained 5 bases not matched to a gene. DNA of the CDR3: TGTGCCACCAGTGATTTGTGGACTAGCGGAGGTTACAATGAGCAGTTCTTC. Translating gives CATSDLWTSGGYNEQFF.

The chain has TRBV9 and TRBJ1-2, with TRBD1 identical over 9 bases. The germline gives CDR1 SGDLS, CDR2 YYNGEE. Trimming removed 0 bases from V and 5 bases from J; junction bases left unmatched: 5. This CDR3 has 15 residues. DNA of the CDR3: TGTGCCAGCAGCGTAGAAGGGACAGGGACTTATGGCTACACCTTC. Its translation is CASSVEGTGTYGYTF.

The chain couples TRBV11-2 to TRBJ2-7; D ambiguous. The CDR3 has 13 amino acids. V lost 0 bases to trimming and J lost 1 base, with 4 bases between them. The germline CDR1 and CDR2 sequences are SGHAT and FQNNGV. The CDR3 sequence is CASSLDQSYEQYF. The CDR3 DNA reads TGTGCCAGCAGCTTAGACCAGTCCTACGAGCAGTACTTC.

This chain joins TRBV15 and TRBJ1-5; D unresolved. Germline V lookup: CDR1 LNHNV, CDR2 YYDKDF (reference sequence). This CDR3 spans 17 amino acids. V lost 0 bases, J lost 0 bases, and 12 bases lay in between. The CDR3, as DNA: TGTGCCACCAGCAGAGATTCAGGAACCTCTAGCAATCAGCCCCAGCATTTT. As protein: CATSRDSGTSSNQPQHF.

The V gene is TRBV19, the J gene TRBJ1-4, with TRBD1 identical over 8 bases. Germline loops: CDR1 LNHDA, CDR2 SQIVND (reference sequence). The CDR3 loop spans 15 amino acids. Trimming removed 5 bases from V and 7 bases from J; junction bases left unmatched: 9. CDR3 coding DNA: TGTGCCAGTAGTGCCCGACAGGGGTGGAGTGAAAAACTGTTTTTT. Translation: CASSARQGWSEKLFF.

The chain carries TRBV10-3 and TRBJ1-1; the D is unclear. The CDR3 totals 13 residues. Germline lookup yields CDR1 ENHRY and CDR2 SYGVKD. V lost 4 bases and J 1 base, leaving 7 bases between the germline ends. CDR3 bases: TGTGCCATCAGTGTTGAGAGGAACACTGAAGCTTTCTTT. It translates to CAISVERNTEAFF.

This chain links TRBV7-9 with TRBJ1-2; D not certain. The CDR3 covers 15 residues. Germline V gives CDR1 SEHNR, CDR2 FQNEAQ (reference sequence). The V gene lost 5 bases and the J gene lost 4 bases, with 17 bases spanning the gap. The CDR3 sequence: CASSPSWENFYGYTF. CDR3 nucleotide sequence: TGTGCCAGCAGCCCCTCTTGGGAGAATTTCTATGGCTACACCTTC. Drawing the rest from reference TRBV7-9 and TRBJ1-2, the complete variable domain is DTGVSQNPRHKITKRGQNVTFRCDPISEHNRLYWYRQTLGQGPEFLTYFQNEAQLEKSRLLSDRFSAERPKGSFSTLEIQRTEQGDSAMYLCASSPSWENFYGYTFGSGTRLTVV.

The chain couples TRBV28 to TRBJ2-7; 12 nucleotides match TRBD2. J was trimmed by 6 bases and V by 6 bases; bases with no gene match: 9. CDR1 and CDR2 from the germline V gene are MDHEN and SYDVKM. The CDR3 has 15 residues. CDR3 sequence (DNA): TGTGCCAGCAGCCTCCGGACTAGCGGGAACTCCGAGCAGTACTTC. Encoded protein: CASSLRTSGNSEQYF.

The DNA for the CDR3 is TGTGCCAGCAGTTATGTGGGGACAGGGGTCTACGAGCAGTACTTC. This translates into CASSYVGTGVYEQYF. This sequence joins TRBV6-5 and TRBJ2-7, with 10 bases lining up with TRBD1. The CDR3 has 15 residues. Trimming cost V 3 bases and J 3 bases; bases outside gene matches: 5. The germline V gene has CDR1 MNHEY and CDR2 SVGAGI.

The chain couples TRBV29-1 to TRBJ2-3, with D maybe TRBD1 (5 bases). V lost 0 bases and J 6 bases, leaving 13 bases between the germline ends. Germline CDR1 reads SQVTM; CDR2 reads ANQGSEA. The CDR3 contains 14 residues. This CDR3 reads CSVEDTVSGDTQYF. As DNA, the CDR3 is TGCAGCGTTGAAGATACAGTTTCAGGGGATACGCAGTATTTT.

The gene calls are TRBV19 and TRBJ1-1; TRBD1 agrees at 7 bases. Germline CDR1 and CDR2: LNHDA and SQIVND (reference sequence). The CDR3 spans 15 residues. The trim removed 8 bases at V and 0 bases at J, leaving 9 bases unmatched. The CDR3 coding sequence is TGTGCCAGTTCCCAGGGGGAATGGGTGAACACTGAAGCTTTCTTT. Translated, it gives CASSQGEWVNTEAFF.